The entry that follows covers one T cell receptor (beta chain) sequence. This record belongs to a study of T cell changes during pregnancy in multiple sclerosis. CDR3 length: 17 amino acids. With 1 base clipped from V and 1 base from J, the junction kept 7 bases outside the gene matches. Per germline, CDR1 LGHNA and CDR2 YSLEER. Here immunoSEQ multiplex PCR was the method, and the copy in TCRdb shows in-frame clones only, minus some. Of about 45,000 clones detected, approximately 90% appear once; the ten largest clones hold roughly 2.7%. The receptor's source is a female donor with multiple sclerosis, enrolled in a pregnancy study. The rearrangement joins TRBV4-3 to TRBJ2-3, with TRBD2 identical over 8 bases. Sample: CD8+ T cells from peripheral blood mononuclear cells, taken in the second trimester of pregnancy. CDR3 in DNA: TGCGCCAGCAGCCAAGCCCGGGAGACTAGCGGCACAGATACGCAGTATTTT. Protein sequence: CASSQARETSGTDTQYF.